This TCR beta chain stems from a study of blood T cell repertoires in COVID-19. Those enrolled, adults aged roughly 18 to 89 years, came from about two dozen US areas. Cohort assignment relied on participant-reported clinical history. CDR3 length: 15 residues. The V segment lost 3 bases and the J segment 5 bases; nucleotides outside the gene matches: 2. Looked up from germline, CDR1 is LNHNV and CDR2 is YYDKDF (reference sequence). Assay used: immunoSEQ multiplex PCR; TCRdb lists only in-frame clones, some missing. This table has 130,000 to 150,000 clones, roughly 90% appearing once. This clone was detected only once.

What was sequenced was PBMCs or T cells enriched from blood (not recorded which). The J gene is TRBJ2-2, the V gene TRBV15, with 11 nucleotides matching TRBD1. This TCR was sampled from a woman aged 25-40 years with acute COVID-19. The CDR3 coding sequence is TGTGCCACCAGCAGGGACAGGGGGCTTACCGGGGAGCTGTTTTTT. Its protein is CATSRDRGLTGELFF.